A single sample gave rise to the 22 T cell receptor beta chains below, sequenced in a study of cytomegalovirus exposure and HLA in healthy donors. 60 Vbeta and 13 Jbeta primers were used in PCR. The protocol was immunoSEQ multiplex PCR, while the TCRdb copy is restricted to in-frame clones and leaves out a portion. The table lists about 91,000 clones, around 90% of them singletons. Sequencing used PBMCs. These receptors were collected from a man aged 18 to 35 in good health and CMV-seronegative.

The chain has TRBV5-1 and TRBJ2-6; TRBD1 might be the D (6 bases). Germline CDR1 SGHRS, CDR2 YFSETQ. V shed 3 bases and J shed 0 bases, with 16 bases lying between them. This CDR3 comprises 18 residues. As DNA, the CDR3 is TGCGCCAGCAGCTCTATCCCGGGACACCTCTCTGGGGCCAACGTCCTGACTTTC. It translates to CASSSIPGHLSGANVLTF.

The chain couples TRBV7-9 to TRBJ1-4; D may be TRBD1 (6 bases). Germline V gene data show CDR1 as SEHNR and CDR2 as FQNEAQ (reference sequence). V lost 8 bases and J 8 bases, leaving 21 bases between the germline ends. This CDR3 contains 15 residues. The CDR3 here is CASSRSGGVGEKLFF. CDR3 nucleotide sequence: TGTGCCAGCTCCCGTTCGGGGGGCGTAGGGGAAAAACTGTTTTTT.

The rearrangement uses TRBV7-7 and TRBJ2-7; tentative D call: TRBD1 (6 bases). Germline loops: CDR1 SSHAT, CDR2 FNYEAQ (reference sequence). This CDR3 contains 12 residues. CDR3 in amino acids: CATVDSRYEQYF. The CDR3 nucleotides read TGTGCTACGGTGGACAGCCGCTACGAGCAGTACTTC.

The DNA of the CDR3 is TGTGCCAGCAGCGCAGACAGGGGGCTTGGTGAGCCCCAGCATTTT. Translated, it gives CASSADRGLGEPQHF. The chain combines TRBV11-2 with TRBJ1-5; TRBD1 agrees at 10 bases. Trimming took 5 bases from V and 8 from J; bases not matched to a gene: 9. CDR3 length: 15 residues. Germline V gives CDR1 SGHAT, CDR2 FQNNGV.

The chain uses TRBV30 and TRBJ2-1; 13 bases match TRBD2. Looked up from germline, CDR1 is GTSNPN and CDR2 is SVGIG (reference sequence). This CDR3 region has 18 residues. The V and J ends lost 2 bases and 7 bases, in that order; junction bases with no gene match: 14. The CDR3 here is CAWSPARSTSGRDNEQFF. The DNA of the CDR3 is TGTGCCTGGAGTCCCGCACGATCTACTAGCGGGAGGGATAATGAGCAGTTCTTC.

The V and J genes are TRBV4-3 and TRBJ1-3, with TRBD1 as a possible D gene (6 bases). Germline V gives CDR1 LGHNA, CDR2 YSLEER. The CDR3 length is 19 residues. V was pared by 4 bases and J by 0 bases, with 22 bases between. CDR3 sequence (DNA): TGCGCCAGCAGCCTATTGGACAGTTCTCTTCCTTCCTCTGGAAACACCATATATTTT. Translation gives CASSLLDSSLPSSGNTIYF.

The chain carries TRBV20-1 and TRBJ1-2; 8 positions match TRBD1. This CDR3 is 11 amino acids long. The germline V gene has CDR1 DFQATT and CDR2 SNEGSKA (reference sequence). With 5 bases clipped from V and 12 bases from J, the junction kept 8 bases outside the gene matches. The CDR3 nucleotides read TGCAGTGCTTTCCAGGGGGCAGGCCACACCTTC. Translation: CSAFQGAGHTF.

CDR3 residues: CASSQGVGAGQPQHF. The CDR3 DNA reads TGCGCCAGCAGCCAAGGAGTGGGGGCGGGTCAGCCCCAGCATTTT. This chain connects TRBV4-3 to TRBJ1-5; a possible D gene is TRBD1 (6 bases). V lost 1 base to trimming and J lost 6 bases, with 13 bases between them. Germline-derived CDR1 and CDR2 are LGHNA and YSLEER. The CDR3 covers 15 residues.

This chain's CDR3 is CASSVGTGAHYGYTF. In nucleotides, the CDR3 is TGTGCCAGCAGTGTGGGGACAGGGGCCCACTATGGCTACACCTTC. The chain carries TRBV6-1 and TRBJ1-2; 10 nucleotides match TRBD1. The V gene end was trimmed by 4 bases and the J gene end by 3 bases; junction bases not matched to a gene: 5. Germline V gene lookup returns CDR1 MNHNS and CDR2 SASEGT. CDR3 length: 15 amino acids.

The rearrangement uses TRBV20-1 and TRBJ1-2, with D unresolved. The CDR3 consists of 11 residues. V was shortened by 1 base and J by 4 bases, with 4 bases between the two germline ends. Germline V gene sequence: CDR1 DFQATT, CDR2 SNEGSKA (reference sequence). The CDR3 sequence: CSARVSYGYTF. In DNA, the CDR3 is TGCAGTGCTAGAGTATCCTATGGCTACACCTTC.

CDR3 sequence: CASSLDPVRLNTEAFF. CDR3 bases: TGTGCCAGCAGCTTAGACCCGGTCAGGTTGAACACTGAAGCTTTCTTT. The chain links TRBV11-2 to TRBJ1-1; D ambiguous. Germline assignment: CDR1 SGHAT and CDR2 FQNNGV. V was pared by 0 bases and J by 0 bases, with 11 bases between. This CDR3 is 16 amino acids long.

This chain uses TRBV12-2 with TRBJ2-3; the table's TRBD1 call for D was not verified on the DNA. TRBV12-2 is listed as a pseudogene. This CDR3 contains 17 residues. CDR3: CASRLHCAGLGADTQYF. Written as DNA, the CDR3 is TGTGCAAGTCGCTTACATTGTGCAGGGCTTGGCGCAGATACGCAGTATTTT.

The chain recombines TRBV30 with TRBJ1-1; D is unclear. CDR1 is GTSNPN and CDR2 is SVGIG in the germline V gene (reference sequence). The CDR3 spans 8 residues. Trimming pared 8 bases from V and 10 bases from J, leaving 8 bases between. The CDR3 DNA reads as TGTGCCCGCCAACTAGCTTTCTTT. Its protein product is CARQLAFF.

This chain connects TRBV29-1 to TRBJ2-1, with D possibly TRBD2 on 6 matching bases. Germline loops: CDR1 SQVTM, CDR2 ANQGSEA. The CDR3 runs to 12 residues. Trimming stripped 7 bases from V and 6 bases from J, with 13 bases between. The CDR3 nucleotides read TGCAGCGCCACCGGGACTTTCAATGAGCAGTTCTTC. Protein sequence: CSATGTFNEQFF.

The gene calls are TRBV7-9 and TRBJ2-3, with TRBD1 identical over 7 bases. Germline lookup yields CDR1 SEHNR and CDR2 FQNEAQ (reference sequence). The CDR3 contains 14 residues. V trimming: 3 bases; J trimming: 2 bases; junction bases outside the gene matches: 2. CDR3 residues: CASSFGTDTDTQYF. Here the CDR3 DNA reads TGTGCCAGCAGCTTTGGGACAGACACAGATACGCAGTATTTT.

This clone was seen just once. The J gene is TRBJ2-7, the V gene TRBV5-1; possibly TRBD2 for D (6 bases). Germline V gene sequence: CDR1 SGHRS, CDR2 YFSETQ. Deletions cut 1 base from V and 4 bases from J, with 15 bases between. The CDR3 consists of 15 residues. The CDR3 bases are TGCGCCAGCAGCTTGTCGCCCGTAGCGGATTACGAGCAGTACTTC. This gives the protein CASSLSPVADYEQYF.

Comments on this clone: Its ends do not fully match the called genes, so a read error is possible. The chain links TRBV5-1 to TRBJ2-5; TRBD1 agrees at 7 bases. The CDR3 is made up of 14 amino acids. Germline V gene data show CDR1 as SGHRS and CDR2 as YFSETQ. In DNA, the CDR3 is TGCGCCAGCGGCTTAGGACAGGCCCCAGAGACCCAGTACTTC. Translation gives CASGLGQAPETQYF.

The chain uses TRBV19 and TRBJ2-5; 7 bases align to TRBD2. CDR1 is LNHDA and CDR2 is SQIVND in the germline V gene (reference sequence). CDR3 length: 13 amino acids. J gave up 5 bases and V 4 bases, and 4 bases lay outside the gene matches. The CDR3, as DNA: TGTGCCAGTAGTACAGCGGGGCGGGAGACCCAGTACTTC. Its protein product is CASSTAGRETQYF.

The chain carries TRBV18 and TRBJ2-5, with 9 bases aligning to TRBD2. The CDR3 is 14 amino acids. The germline CDR1 and CDR2 sequences are KGHSH and LQKENI. V trimming: 4 bases; J trimming: 5 bases; junction bases outside the gene matches: 5. CDR3: CASSLAGVAETQYF. CDR3 sequence (DNA): TGTGCCAGCTCACTAGCGGGAGTAGCCGAGACCCAGTACTTC.

The rearrangement uses TRBV4-2 and TRBJ1-4; 8 bases fit TRBD1. The CDR3 is made up of 16 amino acids. In germline, CDR1 is LGHNA, CDR2 YNFKEQ. The J segment lost 3 bases and the V segment lost 3 bases, leaving 6 bases of the junction unmatched. The CDR3 protein is CASSHKPGQANEKLFF. CDR3 DNA sequence: TGTGCCAGCAGCCATAAACCGGGACAGGCTAATGAAAAACTGTTTTTT.

The chain recombines TRBV20-1 with TRBJ2-5, with TRBD1 as a possible D gene (5 bases). Germline CDR1 DFQATT, CDR2 SNEGSKA (reference sequence). CDR3 length: 11 residues. V was trimmed by 4 bases and J by 11 bases, leaving 14 bases between them. CDR3 nucleotide sequence: TGCAGTGCTACGCCCCAGGGCAAGCAGTACTTC. This translates into CSATPQGKQYF.

The CDR3 sequence is CASSLGLAGAGEQYF. CDR3 nucleotides: TGTGCCAGCAGCTTAGGACTAGCGGGAGCGGGCGAGCAGTACTTC. J is TRBJ2-7 and V is TRBV7-2; 12 bases align to TRBD2. This CDR3 contains 15 residues. Per the germline V gene, CDR1 is SGHTA and CDR2 is FQGNSA. V shed 1 base and J 6 bases; nucleotides not matched to a gene: 4.